What follows is one T cell receptor (beta chain) and its context. The data were taken from a study of vaccination and CD4 T cells after COVID-19. V was trimmed by 0 bases and J by 5 bases, leaving 10 bases between them. This CDR3 is built from 14 residues. Germline CDR1 is MNHEY and CDR2 is SVGAGI. A single record per CDR3 protein comes from TCRdb applying MiXCR to the PCR reads. The data hold some 20,000 distinct CDR3 sequences, with roughly 53% observed a single time. The chain uses TRBV6-5 and TRBJ1-2, with a tentative D call TRBD1 (6 bases). The sample in question was CD4+ T cells from blood, obtained before SARS-CoV-2 vaccination. The receptor's source is a human donor who had recovered from COVID-19. This CDR3 reads CASSYSGGQYGYTF. CDR3 DNA: TGTGCCAGCAGTTACTCGGGGGGCCAGTATGGCTACACCTTC.